These 28 T cell receptor beta chains share one sample of origin, sequenced in a study of regulatory T cells in long-lasting Graves disease. Noted time point: persistent/refractory GD, antithyroid drugs over 5 years with positive TRAb. The TCR library used RNA extracted from PBMCs. Both iRepertoire HTBI primers and Arm-PCR of CDR3 regions were used to build the TCR beta libraries. TCRdb redid the calling of the multiplex PCR reads with MiXCR, one entry per CDR3 protein. The sample lists approximately 380,000 distinct CDR3 sequences; under 25% were seen once. The sample was peripheral blood mononuclear cells (PBMCs), taken when the disease was refractory, from a patient treated with antithyroid drugs. The receptors derive from a female donor with Graves disease.

This clonotype has at least ten counts. The chain links TRBV2 to TRBJ2-6; TRBD1 or TRBD2 may be the D gene (5 bases each). The V end lost 7 bases, the J end lost 4 bases, and 14 bases lay between the germline ends. The CDR3 spans 15 residues. Germline V gives CDR1 SNHLY, CDR2 FYNNEI. The CDR3 sequence: CASTDRGVGANVLTF. The CDR3 DNA follows: TGTGCCAGCACTGACCGAGGGGTCGGGGCCAACGTCCTGACTTTC.

This clonotype was seen only a few times. The chain has TRBV18 and TRBJ1-5; D may be TRBD1 (6 bases). The germline gives CDR1 KGHSH, CDR2 LQKENI. CDR3 length equals 14 residues. The V end was cut by 2 bases, the J end by 7 bases, with 12 bases between. The CDR3 DNA reads TGTGCCAGCTCACCAGCAGGGGATAAACAGCCCCAGCATTTT. Encoded protein: CASSPAGDKQPQHF.

Many counts were recorded for this clonotype. The genes are TRBV20-1 and TRBJ2-2, with a weak D call TRBD1 (5 bases). This CDR3 comprises 17 residues. Germline CDR1 and CDR2: DFQATT and SNEGSKA (reference sequence). The V end lost 0 bases, the J end lost 0 bases, and 14 bases lay between the germline ends. As DNA, the CDR3 is TGCAGTGCTAGAGACCTTCGGCAGGGTGCGAACACCGGGGAGCTGTTTTTT. This sequence encodes CSARDLRQGANTGELFF.

This clonotype showed up many times. The rearrangement joins TRBV29-1 to TRBJ1-5; D not certain. Germline V gene sequence: CDR1 SQVTM, CDR2 ANQGSEA. This CDR3 has 11 amino acids. Trimming cost V 3 bases and J 7 bases, with 7 bases left between them. The CDR3 here is CSVDRLQPQHF. CDR3 coding DNA: TGCAGCGTTGATCGGTTGCAGCCCCAGCATTTT.

This clonotype was observed a handful of times. The gene calls are TRBV15 and TRBJ2-7; 8 bases align to TRBD1. The CDR3 has 18 amino acids. Trimming took 0 bases from V and 0 from J; bases not matched to a gene: 10. Germline CDR1 is LNHNV and CDR2 is YYDKDF (reference sequence). The CDR3 DNA is TGTGCCACCAGCAGAGATCCAACCCGGGACAGGACCTCCTACGAGCAGTACTTC. This encodes CATSRDPTRDRTSYEQYF.

The V call is TRBV6-1, the J call TRBJ2-7; no firm D call. This CDR3 is built from 15 residues. The V gene's germline CDR1 is MNHNS and CDR2 SASEGT. V gave up 5 bases and J gave up 4 bases, with 18 bases separating them. The CDR3 region is CASSQPGPGRYEQYF. The CDR3 nucleotides are TGTGCCAGCAGTCAACCGGGTCCAGGACGTTACGAGCAGTACTTC.

This clonotype was picked up many times. The chain carries TRBV7-6 and TRBJ2-7, with 7 bases fitting TRBD2. The germline V gene has CDR1 SGHVS and CDR2 FNYEAQ. V lost 1 base and J lost 2; bases outside the gene matches: 5. The CDR3 extends over 15 amino acids. This CDR3 reads CASSLEASGAYEQYF. The CDR3 region has the DNA TGTGCCAGCAGCTTAGAGGCTAGCGGCGCCTACGAGCAGTACTTC.

This chain joins TRBV5-1 and TRBJ1-2; 7 nucleotides agree with TRBD1. Germline V gene lookup returns CDR1 SGHRS and CDR2 YFSETQ. The V segment lost 1 base and the J segment 5 bases; nucleotides outside the gene matches: 14. The CDR3 runs to 17 residues. The CDR3 loop is CASSLSSGTVGSYGYTF. In DNA form, the CDR3 reads TGCGCCAGCAGCTTGAGCTCGGGGACAGTGGGATCATATGGCTACACCTTC.

This clonotype was picked up many times. The chain uses TRBV24-1 and TRBJ2-7; weak D call: TRBD1 (5 bases). Trimming removed 2 bases at V and 7 bases at J, with 11 bases between. The CDR3 sequence is 13 residues long. The germline gives CDR1 KGHDR, CDR2 SFDVKD. As DNA, the CDR3 is TGTGCCACCAGTGATTCCGCTCAGGGAGAGCAGTACTTC. The encoded protein is CATSDSAQGEQYF.

This clonotype was found many times. The J gene is TRBJ2-7, the V gene TRBV11-2, with D uncertain. The CDR3 covers 14 residues. V was shortened by 4 bases and J by 2 bases, with 12 bases between the two germline ends. Germline lookup yields CDR1 SGHAT and CDR2 FQNNGV. CDR3 region: CASSSNWATYEQYF. The CDR3 DNA reads as TGTGCCAGCAGCTCAAACTGGGCCACCTACGAGCAGTACTTC. Together with reference TRBV11-2 and TRBJ2-7, the CDR3 gives the full variable domain: EAGVAQSPRYKIIEKRQSVAFWCNPISGHATLYWYQQILGQGPKLLIQFQNNGVVDDSQLPKDRFSAERLKGVDSTLKIQPAKLEDSAVYLCASSSNWATYEQYFGPGTRLTVT.

This clonotype was found many times. The rearrangement links TRBV6-2 or TRBV6-3 to TRBJ1-5; unclear D gene. Trimming left V 9 bases short and J 2 bases short, with 17 bases between. In germline, CDR1 is MNHEY, CDR2 SVGEGT. The CDR3 runs to 15 residues. DNA of the CDR3: TGTGCCAGTCAGAAGGACCCTAAGGGCAATCAGCCCCAGCATTTT. Translating it yields CASQKDPKGNQPQHF.

This clonotype was seen only a few times. This chain links TRBV27 with TRBJ1-1; 8 nucleotides line up with TRBD1. Germline V gene data show CDR1 as MNHEY and CDR2 as SMNVEV (reference sequence). V lost 2 bases to trimming and J lost 0 bases; unmatched junction nucleotides: 8. CDR3 length equals 17 residues. Here the CDR3 DNA reads TGTGCCAGCAGTTTACGCCAGGGGGCCTTGATGAACACTGAAGCTTTCTTT. This sequence encodes CASSLRQGALMNTEAFF.

This chain links TRBV6-1 with TRBJ2-4; 8 positions agree with TRBD2. The CDR3 totals 15 residues. The germline gives CDR1 MNHNS, CDR2 SASEGT. V shed 6 bases and J 8 bases; nucleotides not matched to a gene: 12. The CDR3 sequence: CASSSSGHPGDIQYF. The CDR3 coding sequence is TGTGCCAGCAGCTCTAGCGGGCACCCCGGGGACATTCAGTACTTC.

This clonotype was seen at least ten times. The rearrangement links TRBV28 to TRBJ2-2; D uncertain. This CDR3 has 12 residues. V lost 6 bases, J lost 4 bases, and 6 bases lay in between. CDR1 and CDR2 from the germline V gene are MDHEN and SYDVKM. The CDR3 nucleotides read TGTGCCAGCAGCCCTTTCACCGGGGAGCTGTTTTTT. Its translation is CASSPFTGELFF.

This clonotype was counted at least ten times. The V and J genes are TRBV29-1 and TRBJ1-5, with D perhaps TRBD1 (5 bases). V was cut by 7 bases and J by 6 bases, with 13 bases left in between. Germline assignment: CDR1 SQVTM and CDR2 ANQGSEA. The length of the CDR3 is 12 residues. CDR3 region: CSARDPPQPQHF. In DNA, the CDR3 is TGCAGCGCAAGGGACCCACCTCAGCCCCAGCATTTT.

This clonotype was counted a few times. The V gene is TRBV3-1, the J gene TRBJ2-7; 8 positions match TRBD2. J gave up 4 bases and V 0 bases, and 8 bases lay outside the gene matches. Germline-derived CDR1 and CDR2 are LGHDT and YNNKEL (reference sequence). The CDR3 is 16 residues long. As DNA, the CDR3 is TGTGCCAGCAGCCAAGAAACAAGCGGGAGTGGATACGAGCAGTACTTC. As protein: CASSQETSGSGYEQYF.

This clonotype has a count of ten or more. The chain recombines TRBV12-3 or TRBV12-4 with TRBJ1-4, with D perhaps matching TRBD1 (6 bases). Trimming took 4 bases from V and 8 from J, leaving 11 bases between them. The CDR3 totals 13 residues. CDR3 bases: TGTGCCAGCAGTTGGGGACAACCCGAAAAACTGTTTTTT. It encodes CASSWGQPEKLFF.

As to this clonotype: One junction end does not reproduce the germline sequence, and a read error may be involved. The chain carries TRBV29-1 and TRBJ1-1, with 8 bases that match TRBD1. From germline, CDR1 is SQVTM and CDR2 ANQGSEA. CDR3 size: 14 residues. CDR3 amino acids: CSVEVGTGNTEAFF. The CDR3 nucleotides read TGCAGTGTTGAGGTGGGGACAGGGAACACTGAAGCTTTCTTT.

V is TRBV5-1 and J is TRBJ2-6; the D gene is possibly TRBD2 (6 bases). The CDR3 runs to 15 residues. CDR1 SGHRS and CDR2 YFSETQ come from the germline V gene. V lost 4 bases, J lost 3 bases, and 11 bases lay in between. CDR3 DNA sequence: TGCGCCAGCAGCCCGGGACTCCGTGGGGCCAACGTCCTGACTTTC. This codes for CASSPGLRGANVLTF. Based on the CDR3 plus reference TRBV5-1 and TRBJ2-6, the full variable domain is KAGVTQTPRYLIKTRGQQVTLSCSPISGHRSVSWYQQTPGQGLQFLFEYFSETQRNKGNFPGRFSGRQFSNSRSEMNVSTLELGDSALYLCASSPGLRGANVLTFGAGSRLTVL.

This clonotype was detected many times. V is TRBV9 and J is TRBJ2-7, with D maybe TRBD2 (5 bases). This CDR3 has 14 amino acids. From germline, CDR1 is SGDLS and CDR2 YYNGEE. V was clipped by 2 bases and J by 3 bases, with 12 bases between them. CDR3 nucleotide sequence: TGTGCCAGCAGCGTTGGGAGTACGGGCTACGAGCAGTACTTC. It yields the protein CASSVGSTGYEQYF.

V and J are TRBV20-1 and TRBJ2-1, with a tentative D call TRBD2 (6 bases). Germline assignment: CDR1 DFQATT and CDR2 SNEGSKA (reference sequence). V was pared by 5 bases and J by 4 bases, with 12 bases between. The CDR3 loop spans 13 amino acids. In nucleotides, the CDR3 is TGCAGTGCTCACCGGGACTCTTACAATGAGCAGTTCTTC. This encodes CSAHRDSYNEQFF.

In this sample, this clonotype turned up many times. The chain couples TRBV6-1 to TRBJ2-5, with a tentative D call TRBD1 (6 bases). The CDR3 runs to 15 residues. Deletions cut 6 bases from V and 0 bases from J, with 14 bases between. Germline lookup yields CDR1 MNHNS and CDR2 SASEGT. CDR3 region: CASSEWGTNQETQYF. As DNA, the CDR3 is TGTGCCAGCAGCGAGTGGGGGACAAACCAAGAGACCCAGTACTTC.

This clonotype was counted ten times or more. The chain is built from TRBV7-6 and TRBJ1-1, with D possibly being TRBD1 (5 bases). Germline V gene data show CDR1 as SGHVS and CDR2 as FNYEAQ. Trimming removed 7 bases at V and 4 bases at J, with 13 bases between. The CDR3 is 13 amino acids. The CDR3 region is CASTTGGATEAFF. DNA of the CDR3: TGTGCCAGCACTACGGGGGGTGCCACTGAAGCTTTCTTT.

In its sample, this clonotype was seen many times. V and J are TRBV6-1 and TRBJ1-5, with a weak D call TRBD1 (5 bases). Trimming removed 6 bases from V and 1 base from J, with 16 bases in between. The CDR3 covers 16 residues. Germline CDR1 and CDR2: MNHNS and SASEGT. For the CDR3, the DNA is TGTGCCAGCAGATCCTGGGGGGTTGCAAGCAATCAGCCCCAGCATTTT. It specifies CASRSWGVASNQPQHF.

The chain links TRBV7-8 to TRBJ2-1; 10 bases align to TRBD1. The junction had 7 bases not matched to a gene; V was cut back by 5 bases and J by 6 bases. Germline V gives CDR1 SGHVS, CDR2 FQNEAQ. The CDR3 consists of 15 residues. The CDR3 spells CASSPDRGRFNEQFF. CDR3 bases: TGTGCCAGCAGCCCCGACAGGGGGCGTTTCAATGAGCAGTTCTTC.

The V and J genes are TRBV18 and TRBJ1-1; no firm D call. The CDR3 loop spans 14 amino acids. Trimming took off 4 bases at V and 1 base at J, with 10 bases between the two ends. The V gene's germline CDR1 is KGHSH and CDR2 LQKENI. The CDR3 region is CASSQLNGNTEAFF. CDR3 nucleotide sequence: TGTGCCAGCTCACAACTTAACGGGAACACTGAAGCTTTCTTT.

This clonotype was detected many times. The chain links TRBV12-3 or TRBV12-4 to TRBJ2-7; TRBD2 agrees at 10 bases. V lost 1 base to trimming and J lost 6 bases; unmatched junction nucleotides: 12. The CDR3 sequence is 17 residues long. The CDR3 nucleotides read TGTGCCAGCAGTTTAGGAGGGGGTAGCGGGGGGTCCCTCGAGCAGTACTTC. Protein product: CASSLGGGSGGSLEQYF.

CDR3 bases: TGTGCCAGCAGTGAAGCCCAAAGAGTCACCGGGGAGCTGTTTTTT. This gives the protein CASSEAQRVTGELFF. This rearrangement joins TRBV25-1 to TRBJ2-2; unclear D gene. V was pared by 2 bases and J by 4 bases, with 11 bases between. The CDR3 totals 15 residues. Germline V gene lookup returns CDR1 MGHDK and CDR2 SYGVNS. The whole variable domain, remainder taken from reference TRBV25-1 and TRBJ2-2, is EADIYQTPRYLVIGTGKKITLECSQTMGHDKMYWYQQDPGMELHLIHYSYGVNSTEKGDLSSESTVSRIRTEHFPLTLESARPSHTSQYLCASSEAQRVTGELFFGEGSRLTVL.